This T cell receptor (beta chain) stems from a study of post-analysis software for immune sequencing data. Study-level information: The cohort encompassed relapsing-remitting, secondary progressive and progressive-relapsing multiple sclerosis disease courses. Study findings and constraints: Controls significantly exceeded multiple sclerosis patients in normalized Chao1 diversity. TRBV5-6, TRBV5-1 and TRBV20-1 were among five TRBV segments more frequent in patients than controls. Samples sharing a preparation batch grouped tightly together when assessed by F measure.

V lost 2 bases and J lost 9, with 9 bases in between. From germline, CDR1 is SEHNR and CDR2 FQNEAQ (reference sequence). The CDR3 has 12 amino acids. cDNA libraries of TCR beta carried unique molecular identifiers. The T cell input of roughly 0.95 to 10 million gave about half a million cDNA molecules. TCRdb itself ran the PCR reads through MiXCR, one entry per CDR3 protein. Of about 760,000 distinct CDR3 sequences listed, 25% to 30% are singletons. As concerns this clonotype: Its matching antigen is unknown.

The clonotype originates from a girl between 10 and 17 years old with multiple sclerosis. Specimen: blood. This rearrangement joins TRBV7-9 to TRBJ2-3, with D unresolved. The CDR3, as DNA: TGTGCCAGCAGCTTAATTGGGCCAACGCAGTATTTT. Its protein is CASSLIGPTQYF.